The sequence of this T cell receptor beta chain was determined in a study of CD8 T cells in Susac syndrome. TCR beta was sequenced from blood CD8+ and CD4+ T cells. Random hexamers were used to reverse transcribe an amount of 0.5 to 1 ug RNA. Multiplex immunoSEQ PCR targeted 54 Vbeta and 13 Jbeta TCR beta segments. Via MiXCR, TCRdb re-called the immunoSEQ multiplex PCR reads, giving one row per CDR3 protein. The sample comprises about 200,000 distinct CDR3 sequences, about 91% of which are singletons, and around 0.085% rests with the top ten. V was cut by 3 bases and J by 2 bases, with 11 bases left in between. The CDR3 is 15 amino acids. The germline V gene encodes CDR1 LNHDA and CDR2 SQIVND (reference sequence).

Sequenced input: CD4+ T cells from PBMCs. This TCR came from a human donor with Susac syndrome. The chain carries TRBV19 and TRBJ1-3; no clear D. The CDR3 nucleotides are TGTGCCAGTAGTATCCTCGCCGAACCTGGAAACACCATATATTTT. It specifies CASSILAEPGNTIYF.